This T cell receptor beta chain was retrieved from a study of identical twins. The study, taken as a whole, reports: For out-of-frame alpha sequences shared by twins, low generation probability was in excess. Findings depended on cross-sectional statistics rather than tracking the same donors. Possibly, invariant MAIT and iNKT cells partly confounded zero-insertion analyses.

Unique molecular identifiers were present on the cDNA, and a universal primer site came from template switching. Each CDR3 protein is one row after TCRdb ran MiXCR on the 5' RACE reads. The repertoire holds some 900,000 distinct CDR3 sequences, with roughly 12% as singletons. This clonotype has a handful of counts. The antigen is undetermined. The germline CDR1 and CDR2 sequences are DFQATT and SNEGSKA (reference sequence). CDR3 length: 14 amino acids. V lost 1 base, J lost 2 bases, and 11 bases lay in between. This sample was shared with a second study, whose subject was yellow fever vaccine responses in identical twins.

V usage is TRBV20-1 and J usage is TRBJ1-1, with D maybe TRBD1 (6 bases). This sequence originates from a young woman in good health. The sample taken for sequencing was PBMCs. CDR3 loop: CSARGPGVNTEAFF. The CDR3 DNA reads TGCAGTGCTAGAGGCCCAGGGGTCAACACTGAAGCTTTCTTT.